This T cell receptor (beta chain) derives from a study of Ad26.COV2.S vaccination and SARS-CoV-2 variants. Study-level findings and limits: TCR breadth and depth analyses may have underestimated total T cell responses. Substantial breadth was reported for post-vaccination spike-specific CD8+ and CD4+ T cells. Recipients of vaccine and of placebo showed similar breadth of their non-spike TCR repertoires. Relative to placebo recipients, vaccine recipients exhibited elevated spike-specific TCR breadth.

TCRdb's table, derived via immunoSEQ multiplex PCR, lists solely in-frame clones and lacks some. The sample consists of 300,000 to 450,000 clones, about 92% of them appearing once. Comment on this clone: Antigen specificity is unknown.

The V and J ends lost 5 bases and 0 bases, in that order; junction bases with no gene match: 5. This CDR3 is built from 17 residues. Germline V gives CDR1 SGHVS, CDR2 FQNEAQ. This receptor was obtained from a human donor who had recovered from COVID-19. The sample in question was peripheral blood, obtained after recovery from COVID-19. The rearrangement uses TRBV7-8 and TRBJ1-6; 9 bases line up with TRBD1. CDR3 protein: CASSGTGSSSYNSPLHF. The CDR3 nucleotides are TGTGCCAGCAGCGGGACAGGGAGTAGCTCCTATAATTCACCCCTCCACTTT.